This record concerns one T cell receptor (beta chain) sequence. Its antigen remains unknown. Both 60 Vbeta primers and 13 Jbeta primers went into the PCR. Produced via immunoSEQ multiplex PCR; TCRdb's table is partial and in-frame only. The sample has 150,000 to 200,000 clones; less than 90% are singletons. The source of the sample is a study of cytomegalovirus exposure and HLA in healthy donors. Looking at the study overall: Across a few hundred genotyped donors, about 86% landed in the Caucasian-associated ancestry cluster. Regarding the study as a whole: Later on, a genetic analysis was performed. It linked a missense variant in DCLRE1C with V- and J-gene trimming of TCR beta. Among the sequence variants, a highly shared cluster was likely an artifact of sequencing. DRB1 showed the most TCR associations and HLA-C the fewest in a later analysis, as rates varied by HLA locus.

Germline CDR1 is SEHNR and CDR2 is FQNEAQ (reference sequence). This CDR3 is 15 amino acids long. Trimming removed 5 bases at V and 2 bases at J, with 13 bases between. The TCR originated in a woman under 30 in good health and CMV-seronegative. J is TRBJ1-3 and V is TRBV7-9; D remains ambiguous. Sequenced sample: PBMCs. In DNA, the CDR3 is TGTGCCAGCAGCAACGGACTGAACCCTGGAAACACCATATATTTT. The encoded protein is CASSNGLNPGNTIYF.